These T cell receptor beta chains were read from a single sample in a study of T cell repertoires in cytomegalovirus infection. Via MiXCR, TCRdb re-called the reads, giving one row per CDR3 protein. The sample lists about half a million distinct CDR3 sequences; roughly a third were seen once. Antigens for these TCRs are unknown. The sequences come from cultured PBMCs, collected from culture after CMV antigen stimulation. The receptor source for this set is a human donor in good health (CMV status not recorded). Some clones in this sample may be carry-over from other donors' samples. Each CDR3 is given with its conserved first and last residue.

CDR3aa: CAIGGTSGSPTDTQYF; v_gene: TRBV10-3; j_gene: TRBJ2-3
CDR3aa: CASSNRESGHTIYF; v_gene: TRBV28; j_gene: TRBJ1-3
CDR3aa: CASSPDQYNEQFF; v_gene: TRBV7-8; j_gene: TRBJ2-1
CDR3aa: CASSLYANTGELFF; v_gene: TRBV11-1; j_gene: TRBJ2-2
CDR3aa: CASSLAQDYSPLHF; v_gene: TRBV7-2; j_gene: TRBJ1-6
CDR3aa: CASRRLGAPNTEAFF; v_gene: TRBV28; j_gene: TRBJ1-1
CDR3aa: CSARRQGGNQPQHF; v_gene: TRBV20-1; j_gene: TRBJ1-5
CDR3aa: CASRRGQNRQPQHF; v_gene: TRBV28; j_gene: TRBJ1-5
CDR3aa: CSASRNPDRAVF; v_gene: TRBV20-1; j_gene: TRBJ2-1
CDR3aa: CASIGGNSYNEQFF; v_gene: TRBV28; j_gene: TRBJ2-1
CDR3aa: CASSVGSSNQPQHF; v_gene: TRBV9; j_gene: TRBJ1-5
CDR3aa: CASSTKGRGRTEAFF; v_gene: TRBV6-1; j_gene: TRBJ1-1
CDR3aa: CASSFSADLHYNEQFF; v_gene: TRBV5-6; j_gene: TRBJ2-1
CDR3aa: CVTSGARSYNEQFF; v_gene: TRBV6-2/TRBV6-3; j_gene: TRBJ2-1
CDR3aa: CASSPTRVGGNTIYF; v_gene: TRBV7-8; j_gene: TRBJ1-3
CDR3aa: CASSMSETQYF; v_gene: TRBV19; j_gene: TRBJ2-5
CDR3aa: CSAISDRGSWLAGGTDTQYF; v_gene: TRBV20-1; j_gene: TRBJ2-3
CDR3aa: CASSLLAGGLKDTQYF; v_gene: TRBV7-2; j_gene: TRBJ2-3
CDR3aa: CASSQVGGLHNEQFF; v_gene: TRBV4-1; j_gene: TRBJ2-1
CDR3aa: CASSPETGVMGNTIYF; v_gene: TRBV18; j_gene: TRBJ1-3
CDR3aa: CASSLGQSSQPQHF; v_gene: TRBV7-8; j_gene: TRBJ1-5
CDR3aa: CASRQGVEKLFF; v_gene: TRBV25-1; j_gene: TRBJ1-4
CDR3aa: CASTLRWRNTGELFF; v_gene: TRBV7-2; j_gene: TRBJ2-2
CDR3aa: CASSYWTGTGNGIQYF; v_gene: TRBV6-2/TRBV6-3; j_gene: TRBJ2-4
CDR3aa: CASSYGGTQNVLTF; v_gene: TRBV6-5; j_gene: TRBJ2-6
CDR3aa: CASSLSLVAGANEQFF; v_gene: TRBV27; j_gene: TRBJ2-1
CDR3aa: CASSSPGTGQITNYGYTF; v_gene: TRBV4-1; j_gene: TRBJ1-2
CDR3aa: CASSLGYGGQETQYF; v_gene: TRBV5-5; j_gene: TRBJ2-5
CDR3aa: CASSLSQRDNQPQHF; v_gene: TRBV12-3/TRBV12-4; j_gene: TRBJ1-5
CDR3aa: CASSLARQLNTGELFF; v_gene: TRBV7-9; j_gene: TRBJ2-2
CDR3aa: CASSALDGQGDYEQYF; v_gene: TRBV28; j_gene: TRBJ2-7
CDR3aa: CASSWTSGSIYNEQFF; v_gene: TRBV6-2/TRBV6-3; j_gene: TRBJ2-1
CDR3aa: CASSLAVGAITDTQYF; v_gene: TRBV7-6; j_gene: TRBJ2-3
CDR3aa: CASSSSLSYNEQFF; v_gene: TRBV6-6; j_gene: TRBJ2-1
CDR3aa: CASSHMPYRIYEQYF; v_gene: TRBV6-2/TRBV6-3; j_gene: TRBJ2-7
CDR3aa: CASSLEGLETQYF; v_gene: TRBV12-3/TRBV12-4; j_gene: TRBJ2-5
CDR3aa: CASVPAGKVETQYF; v_gene: TRBV6-2/TRBV6-3; j_gene: TRBJ2-5
CDR3aa: CASSSNGAQETQYF; v_gene: TRBV7-9; j_gene: TRBJ2-5
CDR3aa: CSASGGPGLAGGYYEQYF; v_gene: TRBV20-1; j_gene: TRBJ2-7
CDR3aa: CASSIIMGPAEGHF; v_gene: TRBV19; j_gene: TRBJ1-5
CDR3aa: CASTLGGNADTQYF; v_gene: TRBV28; j_gene: TRBJ2-3
CDR3aa: CASHGSGSRNEQFF; v_gene: TRBV28; j_gene: TRBJ2-1
CDR3aa: CASSPTTYSNQPQHF; v_gene: TRBV27; j_gene: TRBJ1-5
CDR3aa: CASSLVIRGNTIYF; v_gene: TRBV7-2; j_gene: TRBJ1-3
CDR3aa: CSVVTGVIYGYTF; v_gene: TRBV29-1; j_gene: TRBJ1-2
CDR3aa: CATGLRDRNTDTQYF; v_gene: TRBV24-1; j_gene: TRBJ2-3
CDR3aa: CASSLTSANTDTQYF; v_gene: TRBV7-3; j_gene: TRBJ2-3
CDR3aa: CASSIPSGIDNEQFF; v_gene: TRBV19; j_gene: TRBJ2-1
CDR3aa: CASSVEGVPTDTQYF; v_gene: TRBV9; j_gene: TRBJ2-3
CDR3aa: CSVVGQGDSNQPQHF; v_gene: TRBV29-1; j_gene: TRBJ1-5
CDR3aa: CAISRTVGQDMNTEAFF; v_gene: TRBV10-3; j_gene: TRBJ1-1
CDR3aa: CASNFGPHSGELFF; v_gene: TRBV7-2; j_gene: TRBJ2-2
CDR3aa: CASSLEQGGATGELFF; v_gene: TRBV5-6; j_gene: TRBJ2-2
CDR3aa: CAHRSGGSAQPQHF; v_gene: TRBV28; j_gene: TRBJ1-5
CDR3aa: CASSIGSNYGYTF; v_gene: TRBV19; j_gene: TRBJ1-2
CDR3aa: CASSYQEGVGNEQFF; v_gene: TRBV6-5; j_gene: TRBJ2-1
CDR3aa: CASRRPTGGTDTQYF; v_gene: TRBV6-5; j_gene: TRBJ2-3
CDR3aa: CASSVGQGTGELFF; v_gene: TRBV19; j_gene: TRBJ2-2
CDR3aa: CASRVGGNTEAFF; v_gene: TRBV12-3/TRBV12-4; j_gene: TRBJ1-1
CDR3aa: CASSPNDRGQFF; v_gene: TRBV7-8; j_gene: TRBJ2-1